This TCR beta chain was identified in a study of blood T cell repertoires in COVID-19. Per the original methods: From reference gene primer amplification, estimates of nucleated cell counts were derived. Profiling relied on immunoSEQ multiplex PCR, and the TCRdb table lists in-frame clones only, not all of them. V and J calls and clone size follow that table, whereas D and trimming were derived from the DNA. The table records about 250,000 clones, around nine tenths of them present only once. CDR3 length: 16 amino acids. V was pared by 3 bases and J by 4 bases, with 11 bases of the junction left unmatched. Germline CDR1 reads DFQATT; CDR2 reads SNEGSKA (reference sequence).

The TCR was taken from a man aged 18-30 years with active or convalescent COVID-19. This chain joins TRBV20-1 and TRBJ2-3; 9 nucleotides line up with TRBD2. The sequencing sample was made of peripheral blood. The CDR3: CSASLGSGGSSDTQYF. The CDR3 bases are TGCAGTGCTAGTTTGGGAAGCGGGGGGAGTTCAGATACGCAGTATTTT.